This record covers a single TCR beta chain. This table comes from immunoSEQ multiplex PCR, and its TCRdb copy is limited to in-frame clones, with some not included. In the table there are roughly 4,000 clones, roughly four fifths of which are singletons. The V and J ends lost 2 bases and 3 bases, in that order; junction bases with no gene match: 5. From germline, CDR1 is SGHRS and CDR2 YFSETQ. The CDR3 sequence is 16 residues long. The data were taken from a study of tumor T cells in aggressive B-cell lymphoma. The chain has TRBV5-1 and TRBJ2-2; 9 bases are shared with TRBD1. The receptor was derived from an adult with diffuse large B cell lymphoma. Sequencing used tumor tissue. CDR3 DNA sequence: TGCGCCAGCAGCTTCCGGACAGGGGAAGACACCGGGGAGCTGTTTTTT. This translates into CASSFRTGEDTGELFF.